The next 13 T cell receptor beta chains were all read from a single sample in a study of graft-versus-host responses after intestinal transplantation. Their cognate antigens are unknown. Data came from immunoSEQ multiplex PCR; TCRdb stores just in-frame clones and leaves some out. The sample contains about 88,000 clones, 92% of which appear only once. The specimen comprised unstimulated CD4+ T cells sorted from spleen or lymph node cells, sampled before intestinal transplant. All receptors derive from a human donor who received an intestinal transplant.

The chain has TRBV18 and TRBJ1-2; D may be TRBD1 (6 bases). Germline V gene sequence: CDR1 KGHSH, CDR2 LQKENI. The V end lost 4 bases, the J end lost 2 bases, and 17 bases lay between the germline ends. The CDR3 has 16 amino acids. In nucleotides, the CDR3 is TGTGCCAGCTCACGTACAGGGACCGTCTCGAACTATGGCTACACCTTC. Amino acid sequence: CASSRTGTVSNYGYTF.

The chain carries TRBV9 and TRBJ2-1; D possibly uses TRBD1 or TRBD2 (5 bases each). The V gene lost 3 bases and the J gene lost 7 bases, with 17 bases spanning the gap. CDR1 is SGDLS, CDR2 YYNGEE, per germline. CDR3 size: 15 residues. The CDR3 DNA sequence: TGTGCCAGCAGCGCCCCCCGGGGCTCGTGGAATGAGCAGTTCTTC. It specifies CASSAPRGSWNEQFF.

CDR3 DNA: TGTGCCAGCTCCCCCGGGACAGGTGGGCGCCAAGGAGCCCTAGGGGAAAACATTCAGTACTTC. It specifies CASSPGTGGRQGALGENIQYF. The genes are TRBV18 and TRBJ2-4, with TRBD1 matching 8 bases. CDR1 is KGHSH and CDR2 is LQKENI in the germline V gene. The V segment lost 6 bases and the J segment 5 bases; nucleotides outside the gene matches: 27. This CDR3 comprises 21 residues.

CDR3 sequence: CASSFEGRSNEKLFF. The CDR3 region has the DNA TGTGCCAGCAGCTTCGAAGGCAGGAGTAATGAAAAACTGTTTTTT. The chain employs TRBV11-2 and TRBJ1-4; the D is unclear. Trimming removed 3 bases from V and 4 bases from J, with 12 bases in between. The CDR3 runs 15 residues. Germline values: CDR1 SGHAT, CDR2 FQNNGV.

To note about this clone: Within the sample, other DNA sequences also encode this same CDR3. The V call is TRBV11-1, the J call TRBJ2-7; possible D gene TRBD1, 5 bases. Deletions cut 6 bases from V and 0 bases from J, with 12 bases between. Germline CDR1 and CDR2: SGHAT and FQDESV (reference sequence). CDR3 size: 14 residues. The CDR3 sequence: CASSAQGSSYEQYF. The CDR3 coding sequence is TGTGCCAGCAGTGCCCAGGGAAGCTCCTACGAGCAGTACTTC.

J is TRBJ1-1 and V is TRBV28; D may be TRBD1 (5 bases). The V gene lost 9 bases and the J gene lost 3 bases, with 26 bases spanning the gap. The germline gives CDR1 MDHEN, CDR2 SYDVKM. This CDR3 is 17 amino acids long. The CDR3 DNA reads as TGTGCCAGTCCCCCCGGGGCACTACACATGACGGACACTGAAGCTTTCTTT. Its translation is CASPPGALHMTDTEAFF. Full variable domain (missing parts from reference TRBV28 and TRBJ1-1): DVKVTQSSRYLVKRTGEKVFLECVQDMDHENMFWYRQDPGLGLRLIYFSYDVKMKEKGDIPEGYSVSREKKERFSLILESASTNQTSMYLCASPPGALHMTDTEAFFGQGTRLTVV.

This clone was seen only a few times. This chain connects TRBV11-3 to TRBJ2-3; possibly TRBD2 for D (5 bases). Germline V lookup: CDR1 SGHNT, CDR2 YENEEA. CDR3 length: 15 residues. V dropped 2 bases and J dropped 2 bases, with 11 bases sitting between them. The CDR3 bases are TGTGCCAGCAGCTTAAAGCGGAAGGTCACAGATACGCAGTATTTT. Amino acid sequence: CASSLKRKVTDTQYF.

V gene TRBV28 combines with J gene TRBJ2-5; 8 bases map to TRBD1. J lost 5 bases, V lost 2 bases, and 7 bases had no gene match. Germline loops: CDR1 MDHEN, CDR2 SYDVKM. The CDR3 is 15 amino acids. DNA for the CDR3: TGTGCCAGCAGTTTAAGTTGGACAGGGAGGGAGACCCAGTACTTC. This codes for CASSLSWTGRETQYF.

V and J are TRBV6-5 and TRBJ1-5; 7 bases line up with TRBD1. V lost 7 bases and J lost 6; bases outside the gene matches: 6. The CDR3 consists of 13 residues. The germline V gene encodes CDR1 MNHEY and CDR2 SVGAGI. Written as DNA, the CDR3 is TGTGCCAGCACGGTCCAGGGGGGTCAGCCCCAGCATTTT. It translates to CASTVQGGQPQHF.

This chain uses TRBV5-1 with TRBJ2-7, with D possibly TRBD1 on 5 matching bases. This CDR3 comprises 14 residues. Trimming stripped 2 bases from V and 2 bases from J, with 11 bases between. CDR1 is SGHRS, CDR2 YFSETQ, per germline. The CDR3 nucleotides read TGCGCCAGCAGCTTTACAGGAATAACCTACGAGCAGTACTTC. Translating gives CASSFTGITYEQYF.

This clone came up once. The gene calls are TRBV9 and TRBJ2-3; D gene unclear. CDR3 size: 14 residues. Trimming removed 0 bases from V and 7 bases from J, with 12 bases in between. Germline values: CDR1 SGDLS, CDR2 YYNGEE. CDR3 in amino acids: CASSVARISNTQYF. DNA of the CDR3: TGTGCCAGCAGCGTAGCTAGGATTTCCAATACGCAGTATTTT.

The gene calls are TRBV11-2 and TRBJ1-5, with D hard to call. Germline values: CDR1 SGHAT, CDR2 FQNNGV. V was clipped by 6 bases and J by 0 bases, with 9 bases between them. This CDR3 region has 14 residues. This CDR3 reads CASSSEVSNQPQHF. CDR3 coding DNA: TGTGCCAGCAGTTCCGAGGTTAGCAATCAGCCCCAGCATTTT.

The chain carries TRBV7-9 and TRBJ2-5, with D perhaps TRBD1 or TRBD2 (5 bases each). Germline assignment: CDR1 SEHNR and CDR2 FQNEAQ (reference sequence). With 6 bases removed from V and 2 bases from J, the gap between germline ends came to 19 bases. CDR3 size: 16 residues. The CDR3 region has the DNA TGTGCCAGCAGTTCCAGGGAGACCTGGGGGCAAGAGACCCAGTACTTC. This sequence encodes CASSSRETWGQETQYF. Full variable domain (remainder filled in from reference TRBV7-9 and TRBJ2-5): DTGVSQNPRHKITKRGQNVTFRCDPISEHNRLYWYRQTLGQGPEFLTYFQNEAQLEKSRLLSDRFSAERPKGSFSTLEIQRTEQGDSAMYLCASSSRETWGQETQYFGPGTRLLVL.